What follows are 11 T cell receptor beta chains derived from one specimen sequenced in a study of blood T cells in healthy people across ages. It was with a sample-barcoded 5' primer and a J-beta primer mix that a second PCR of roughly 7 to 12 cycles was run. TCRdb re-called the 5' RACE reads through MiXCR, storing one row per CDR3 protein. In the table there are about 640,000 distinct CDR3 sequences, approximately 40% of which are singletons. Material for sequencing was blood. These receptors originate from a man of 80 years or more in good health.

The chain employs TRBV20-1 and TRBJ2-1, with 8 bases fitting TRBD2. The germline gives CDR1 DFQATT, CDR2 SNEGSKA (reference sequence). The CDR3 covers 12 residues. The V segment lost 3 bases and the J segment 8 bases; nucleotides outside the gene matches: 3. Written as DNA, the CDR3 is TGCAGTGCTAGCGGGGGGGCACATGAGCAGTTCTTC. Translation gives CSASGGAHEQFF.

This chain links TRBV4-1 with TRBJ1-2; D may be TRBD1 (5 bases). Germline V gives CDR1 MGHRA, CDR2 YSYEKL. CDR3 length: 16 amino acids. V was clipped by 0 bases and J by 6 bases, with 17 bases between them. The CDR3 nucleotides are TGCGCCAGCAGCCAAGATAAGGGGATCCCCCCACATGGCTACACCTTC. Translated, it gives CASSQDKGIPPHGYTF.

This clonotype was picked up a small number of times. This rearrangement joins TRBV7-2 to TRBJ1-5; D call uncertain. The CDR3 is made up of 17 amino acids. Trimming removed 0 bases from V and 0 bases from J, with 12 bases in between. CDR1 is SGHTA, CDR2 FQGNSA, per germline. The CDR3 DNA is TGTGCCAGCAGCTTAGCCTACGATCTAAATAGCAATCAGCCCCAGCATTTT. It yields the protein CASSLAYDLNSNQPQHF.

The V gene is TRBV5-1, the J gene TRBJ1-2, with TRBD1 matching 11 bases. The J segment lost 7 bases and the V segment lost 6 bases, leaving 17 bases of the junction unmatched. The CDR3 covers 17 residues. CDR1 SGHRS and CDR2 YFSETQ come from the germline V gene. The CDR3 DNA reads TGCGCCAGCACCCCCCGGACAGGGGGCGCGGGAGGTTCTGGCTACACCTTC. Its protein is CASTPRTGGAGGSGYTF. Using reference TRBV5-1 and TRBJ1-2 for the parts outside the CDR3, the full variable domain is KAGVTQTPRYLIKTRGQQVTLSCSPISGHRSVSWYQQTPGQGLQFLFEYFSETQRNKGNFPGRFSGRQFSNSRSEMNVSTLELGDSALYLCASTPRTGGAGGSGYTFGSGTRLTVV.

The chain recombines TRBV2 with TRBJ2-2; no reliable D call. The CDR3 contains 13 residues. V lost 5 bases, J lost 4 bases, and 8 bases lay in between. Germline V CDR1 and CDR2: SNHLY, FYNNEI. CDR3 nucleotides: TGTGCCAGCAGTAACCAAGCCACCGGGGAGCTGTTTTTT. Protein product: CASSNQATGELFF. Complete variable domain (other parts from reference TRBV2 and TRBJ2-2): EPEVTQTPSHQVTQMGQEVILRCVPISNHLYFYWYRQILGQKVEFLVSFYNNEISEKSEIFDDQFSVERPDGSNFTLKIRSTKLEDSAMYFCASSNQATGELFFGEGSRLTVL.

The chain recombines TRBV5-1 with TRBJ2-7, with D tentatively TRBD1 (6 bases). The CDR3 is 13 amino acids. V was trimmed by 5 bases and J by 4 bases, leaving 13 bases between them. CDR1 and CDR2 (germline): SGHRS, YFSETQ. The CDR3 is CASSQQGKYEQYF. DNA of the CDR3: TGCGCCAGCAGTCAACAGGGTAAATACGAGCAGTACTTC.

This clonotype was recorded a few times. The J gene is TRBJ2-3, the V gene TRBV12-3 or TRBV12-4; 7 nucleotides match TRBD2. V lost 1 base and J lost 4; bases outside the gene matches: 8. The CDR3 consists of 16 residues. The CDR3 region has the DNA TGTGCCAGCAGTTTAGACGCGGGAGTCCCCTCAGATACGCAGTATTTT. Protein product: CASSLDAGVPSDTQYF.

V gene TRBV20-1 combines with J gene TRBJ2-3; 14 bases are shared with TRBD2. The CDR3 is made up of 16 amino acids. Trimming cost V 5 bases and J 9 bases; bases outside gene matches: 13. Germline assignment: CDR1 DFQATT and CDR2 SNEGSKA (reference sequence). The CDR3, as DNA: TGCAGTGCTGCGAAAACCGGGACTAGCGGGGGTATGACGCAGTATTTT. This sequence encodes CSAAKTGTSGGMTQYF.

J is TRBJ2-7 and V is TRBV5-1; 8 bases are shared with TRBD2. Germline CDR1 SGHRS, CDR2 YFSETQ. The J segment lost 7 bases and the V segment lost 4 bases, leaving 10 bases of the junction unmatched. The CDR3 has 14 residues. This CDR3 reads CASSRTSLDNEQYF. In DNA form, the CDR3 reads TGCGCCAGCAGCCGGACTAGCCTCGACAATGAGCAGTACTTC.

As regards this clonotype: A junction boundary mismatches the germline segment, possibly from a read error. The chain combines TRBV7-2 with TRBJ2-2, with D possibly being TRBD1 (5 bases). This CDR3 is built from 15 residues. Germline lookup yields CDR1 SGHTA and CDR2 FQGNSA. The CDR3 protein is CARSSRQTNTGELFF. The CDR3 nucleotides read TGTGCCAGAAGCTCTCGACAGACCAACACCGGGGAGCTGTTTTTT. Complete variable domain (other parts from reference TRBV7-2 and TRBJ2-2): GAGVSQSPSNKVTEKGKDVELRCDPISGHTALYWYRQSLGQGLEFLIYFQGNSAPDKSGLPSDRFSAERTGGSVSTLTIQRTQQEDSAVYLCARSSRQTNTGELFFGEGSRLTVL.

The chain carries TRBV4-2 and TRBJ1-2, with 10 bases aligning to TRBD1. CDR1 is LGHNA and CDR2 is YNFKEQ in the germline V gene. The CDR3 covers 13 residues. The J segment lost 8 bases and the V segment lost 3 bases, leaving 3 bases of the junction unmatched. The CDR3 loop is CASSQWTGGGYTF. The CDR3 DNA reads as TGTGCCAGCAGCCAGTGGACAGGGGGAGGCTACACCTTC.